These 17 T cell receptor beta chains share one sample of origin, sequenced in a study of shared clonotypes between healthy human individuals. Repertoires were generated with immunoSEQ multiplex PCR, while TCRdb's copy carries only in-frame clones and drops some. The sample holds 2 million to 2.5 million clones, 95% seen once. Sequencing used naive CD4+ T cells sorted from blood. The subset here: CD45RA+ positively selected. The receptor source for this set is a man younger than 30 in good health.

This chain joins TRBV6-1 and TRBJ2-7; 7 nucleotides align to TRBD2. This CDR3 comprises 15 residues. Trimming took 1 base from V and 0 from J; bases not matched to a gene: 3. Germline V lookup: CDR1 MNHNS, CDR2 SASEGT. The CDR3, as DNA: TGTGCCAGCAGTGAAGTTACTAGCGTCTCCTACGAGCAGTACTTC. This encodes CASSEVTSVSYEQYF.

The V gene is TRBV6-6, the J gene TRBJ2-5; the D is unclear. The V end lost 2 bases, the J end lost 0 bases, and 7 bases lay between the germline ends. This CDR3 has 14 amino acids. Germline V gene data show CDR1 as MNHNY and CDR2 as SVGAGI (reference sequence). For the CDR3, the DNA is TGTGCCAGCAGTTACGTCCCGAACCAAGAGACCCAGTACTTC. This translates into CASSYVPNQETQYF.

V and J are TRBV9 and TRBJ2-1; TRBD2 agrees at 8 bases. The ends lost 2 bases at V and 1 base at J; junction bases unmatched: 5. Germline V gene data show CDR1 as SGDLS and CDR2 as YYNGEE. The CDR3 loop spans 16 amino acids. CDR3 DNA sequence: TGTGCCAGCAGCGTTTCAGCGGGGGTTTCCTACAATGAGCAGTTCTTC. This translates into CASSVSAGVSYNEQFF.

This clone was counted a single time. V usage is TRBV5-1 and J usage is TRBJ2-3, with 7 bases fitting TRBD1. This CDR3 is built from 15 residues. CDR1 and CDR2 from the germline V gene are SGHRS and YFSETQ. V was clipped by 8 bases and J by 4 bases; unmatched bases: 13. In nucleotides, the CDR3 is TGCGCCAGTAACAGGGGCCCCTCTTCCGCAGATACGCAGTATTTT. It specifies CASNRGPSSADTQYF.

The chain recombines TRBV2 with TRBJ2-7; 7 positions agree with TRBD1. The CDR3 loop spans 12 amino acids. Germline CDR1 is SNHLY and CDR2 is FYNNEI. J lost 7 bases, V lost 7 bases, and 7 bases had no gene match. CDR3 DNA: TGTGCCAGCAACGTAGGGGGCGGAGAGCAGTACTTC. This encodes CASNVGGGEQYF.

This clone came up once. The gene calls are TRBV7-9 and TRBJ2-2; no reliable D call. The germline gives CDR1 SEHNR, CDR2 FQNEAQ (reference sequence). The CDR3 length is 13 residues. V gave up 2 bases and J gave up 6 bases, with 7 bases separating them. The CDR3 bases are TGTGCCAGCAGCTTAAGGAGCCCCGGGGAGCTGTTTTTT. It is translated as CASSLRSPGELFF.

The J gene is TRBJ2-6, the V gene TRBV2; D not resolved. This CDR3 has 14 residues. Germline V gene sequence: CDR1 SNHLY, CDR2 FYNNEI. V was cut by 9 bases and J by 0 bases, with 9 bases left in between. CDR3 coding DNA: TGTGCCAGTAGATCCAACTCTGGGGCCAACGTCCTGACTTTC. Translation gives CASRSNSGANVLTF.

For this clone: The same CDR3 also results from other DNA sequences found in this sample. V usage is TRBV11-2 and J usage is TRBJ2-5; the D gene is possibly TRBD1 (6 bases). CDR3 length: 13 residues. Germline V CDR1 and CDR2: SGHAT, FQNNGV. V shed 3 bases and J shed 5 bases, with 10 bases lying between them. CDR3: CASSLQGLETQYF. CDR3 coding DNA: TGTGCCAGCAGCTTGCAGGGGCTGGAGACCCAGTACTTC.

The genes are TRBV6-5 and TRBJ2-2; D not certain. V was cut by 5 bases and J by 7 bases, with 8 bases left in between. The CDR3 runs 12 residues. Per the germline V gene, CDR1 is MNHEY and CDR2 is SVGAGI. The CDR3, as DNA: TGTGCCAGCAGTGTAGTGAACGGGGAGCTGTTTTTT. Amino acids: CASSVVNGELFF.

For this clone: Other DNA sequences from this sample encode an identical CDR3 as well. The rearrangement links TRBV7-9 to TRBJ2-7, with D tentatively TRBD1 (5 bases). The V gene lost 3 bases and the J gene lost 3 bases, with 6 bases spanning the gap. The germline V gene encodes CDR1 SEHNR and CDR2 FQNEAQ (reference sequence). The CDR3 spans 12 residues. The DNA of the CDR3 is TGTGCCAGCAGCTTGCAGGGCTACGAGCAGTACTTC. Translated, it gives CASSLQGYEQYF.

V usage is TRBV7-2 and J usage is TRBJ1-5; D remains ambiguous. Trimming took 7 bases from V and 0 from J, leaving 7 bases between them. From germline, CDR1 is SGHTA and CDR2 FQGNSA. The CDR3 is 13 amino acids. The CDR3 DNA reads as TGTGCCAGCAATTTAGGTAGCAATCAGCCCCAGCATTTT. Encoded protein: CASNLGSNQPQHF.

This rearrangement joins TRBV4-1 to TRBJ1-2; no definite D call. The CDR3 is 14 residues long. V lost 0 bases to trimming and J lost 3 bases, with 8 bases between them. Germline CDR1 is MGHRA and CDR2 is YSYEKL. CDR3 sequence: CASSQESDHYGYTF. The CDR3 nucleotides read TGCGCCAGCAGCCAAGAGTCCGACCACTATGGCTACACCTTC.

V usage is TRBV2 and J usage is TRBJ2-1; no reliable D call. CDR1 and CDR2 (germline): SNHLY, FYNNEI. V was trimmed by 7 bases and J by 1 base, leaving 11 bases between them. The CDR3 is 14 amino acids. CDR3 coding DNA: TGTGCCAGCACCACTGACGCATCCTACAATGAGCAGTTCTTC. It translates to CASTTDASYNEQFF.

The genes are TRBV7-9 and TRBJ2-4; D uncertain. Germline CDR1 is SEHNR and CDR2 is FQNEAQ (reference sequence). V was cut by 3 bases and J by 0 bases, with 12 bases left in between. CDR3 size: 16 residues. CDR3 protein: CASSLTLPSAKNIQYF. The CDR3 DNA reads TGTGCCAGCAGCTTGACCCTTCCTTCAGCCAAAAACATTCAGTACTTC.

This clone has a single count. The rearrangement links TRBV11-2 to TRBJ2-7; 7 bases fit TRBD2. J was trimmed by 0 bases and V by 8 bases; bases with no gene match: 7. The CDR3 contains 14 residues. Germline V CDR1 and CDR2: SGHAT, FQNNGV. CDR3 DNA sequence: TGTGCCAGCGGACTAGAAAGGAGCTCCTACGAGCAGTACTTC. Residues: CASGLERSSYEQYF.

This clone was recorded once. The CDR3 region is CASSQLAGGWEQYF. DNA for the CDR3: TGTGCCAGCAGCCAACTAGCGGGAGGGTGGGAGCAGTACTTC. The chain uses TRBV7-2 and TRBJ2-7; 13 bases match TRBD2. The CDR3 totals 14 residues. Germline CDR1 is SGHTA and CDR2 is FQGNSA. The ends lost 5 bases at V and 7 bases at J; junction bases unmatched: 5.

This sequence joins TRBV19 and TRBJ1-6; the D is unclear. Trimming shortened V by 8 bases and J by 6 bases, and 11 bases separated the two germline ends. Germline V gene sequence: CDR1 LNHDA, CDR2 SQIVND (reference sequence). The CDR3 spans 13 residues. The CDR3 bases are TGTGCCAGTTCGGACGTGGGTAATTCACCCCTCCACTTT. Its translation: CASSDVGNSPLHF.